This T cell receptor (beta chain) was observed in a study of response to subunit inactivated influenza vaccine. TCRdb reprocessed the RT-PCR reads via MiXCR and lists one record per CDR3 protein. This sample has about 570,000 distinct CDR3 sequences, with 10% to 12% found just once. The V and J ends lost 10 bases and 1 base respectively, with 22 bases between them. CDR1 and CDR2 from the germline V gene are SGDLS and YYNGEE. The length of the CDR3 is 16 residues. The data also belong to a second study, concerning T cells expressing NK-cell markers. That publication notes: 5'RACE template switching with UMIs generated TCR beta cDNA. Sequencing of TCR beta repertoires drew on sorted CD3+CD56+NKG2C+, CD3+CD56+NKG2C- and CD3+CD56-NKG2C+ T cells. Seven of the eight sequenced donors were classified as HCMV-seropositive, and one was classified as seronegative. Six donors had dominant NKG2C+ clonotypes that comprised about 1.0-7.5% of their CD8+ T cells. Where a handful of donors were concerned, these clonotypes also led the CD3+CD56-NKG2C+ fraction.

The TCR comes from a middle-aged man who received an inactivated influenza vaccine. The genes are TRBV9 and TRBJ2-3; tentatively, D is TRBD2 (6 bases). Sequencing used PBMCs from blood, obtained on the day of vaccination. CDR3 in DNA: TGTGCCGGCCCCTCAGACGGCGGGACTCGCACAGATACGCAGTATTTT. Its translation is CAGPSDGGTRTDTQYF.